These 20 T cell receptor beta chains came from one sample sequenced in a study of post-analysis software for immune sequencing data. Built from TCR beta cDNA, the libraries had unique molecular identifiers in them. One entry per CDR3 protein results from TCRdb running MiXCR on the PCR reads. This table has approximately 730,000 distinct CDR3 sequences, just over 45% appearing once. General study results and limits: The five TRBV segments detected at higher frequency in patients than in controls included TRBV5-6, TRBV5-1 and TRBV20-1.

These receptors are not linked to any known antigen. The sequenced material came from blood. The receptors were gathered from a girl aged 5-17 years with multiple sclerosis.

This clonotype turned up a few times. The CDR3 DNA reads as TGCAGTGCTGCGCTGCGTGGGACAGGGGCCTACGAGCAGTACTTC. Translated, it gives CSAALRGTGAYEQYF. The gene calls are TRBV20-1 and TRBJ2-7; 10 bases are shared with TRBD1. Per the germline V gene, CDR1 is DFQATT and CDR2 is SNEGSKA (reference sequence). The CDR3 is 15 residues long. Trimming removed 5 bases from V and 2 bases from J; junction bases left unmatched: 9.

This clonotype was seen only a few times. This sequence joins TRBV20-1 and TRBJ1-2, with D hard to call. Germline CDR1 reads DFQATT; CDR2 reads SNEGSKA (reference sequence). CDR3 length: 14 residues. The V end was cut by 3 bases, the J end by 1 base, with 12 bases between. The CDR3 loop reads CSARKASLNYGYTF. CDR3 in DNA: TGCAGTGCTAGGAAGGCCAGCCTTAACTATGGCTACACCTTC.

This clonotype was counted between two and nine times. This rearrangement joins TRBV29-1 to TRBJ2-3; TRBD2 agrees at 7 bases. The ends lost 6 bases at V and 1 base at J; junction bases unmatched: 10. This CDR3 contains 15 residues. CDR1 is SQVTM, CDR2 ANQGSEA, per germline. The CDR3 DNA reads as TGCAGCGTGACTCCTCCGGGAGGTGGCACAGATACGCAGTATTTT. It specifies CSVTPPGGGTDTQYF.

This clonotype showed up just a few times. This chain joins TRBV5-1 and TRBJ1-2, with a possible D match to TRBD1 (5 bases). CDR1 SGHRS and CDR2 YFSETQ come from the germline V gene. This CDR3 has 17 residues. V lost 4 bases and J 0 bases, leaving 19 bases between the germline ends. DNA for the CDR3: TGCGCCAGCAGCGAACAGACAGCGACCTCGCCTAACTATGGCTACACCTTC. Protein sequence: CASSEQTATSPNYGYTF.

This chain connects TRBV20-1 to TRBJ2-4; 7 nucleotides agree with TRBD2. The end of the DNA fits TRBJ2-7 better, so the J call may be wrong. The germline V gene has CDR1 DFQATT and CDR2 SNEGSKA (reference sequence). This CDR3 comprises 15 residues. The CDR3 loop is CSARDRTSDIYEQYF. The CDR3 DNA is TGCAGTGCTAGAGATAGAACTAGCGACATTTACGAGCAGTACTTC.

The chain has TRBV13 and TRBJ1-1, with D perhaps TRBD1 (5 bases). The CDR3 extends over 14 amino acids. V lost 3 bases to trimming and J lost 4 bases, with 12 bases between them. The V gene's germline CDR1 is PRHDT and CDR2 FYEKMQ (reference sequence). The DNA of the CDR3 is TGTGCCAGCAGCTTCGGTAAGGGGCCCACTGAAGCTTTCTTT. It translates to CASSFGKGPTEAFF.

This chain joins TRBV7-2 and TRBJ1-5; D is unclear. The CDR3 extends over 15 amino acids. Per the germline V gene, CDR1 is SGHTA and CDR2 is FQGNSA. V gave up 2 bases and J gave up 0 bases, with 8 bases separating them. The CDR3 sequence: CASSLRADSNQPQHF. The CDR3 DNA follows: TGTGCCAGCAGCTTACGGGCGGATAGCAATCAGCCCCAGCATTTT.

The chain uses TRBV27 and TRBJ2-1; no definite D call. Looked up from germline, CDR1 is MNHEY and CDR2 is SMNVEV (reference sequence). The CDR3 runs 11 residues. V lost 5 bases and J 12 bases, leaving 11 bases between the germline ends. CDR3 sequence reads: CASSRDGPQFF. The DNA of the CDR3 is TGTGCCAGCAGTCGCGACGGTCCGCAGTTCTTC.

The chain links TRBV12-3 or TRBV12-4 to TRBJ1-1; 7 nucleotides match TRBD1. CDR3 length: 13 amino acids. Trimming at V came to 5 bases and at J to 6 bases, leaving 6 bases not matched to a gene. The CDR3 nucleotides are TGTGCCAGCAGTAGCCGACAGGGCGCTGAAGCTTTCTTT. The encoded protein is CASSSRQGAEAFF.

The chain uses TRBV20-1 and TRBJ2-7; tentative D call: TRBD2 (7 bases). The CDR3 sequence is 16 residues long. CDR1 is DFQATT and CDR2 is SNEGSKA in the germline V gene (reference sequence). V was pared by 1 base and J by 5 bases, with 21 bases between. The CDR3 protein is CSARGEGAGANDEQYF. CDR3 bases: TGCAGTGCTAGAGGGGAGGGCGCAGGGGCGAACGACGAGCAGTACTTC.

The V and J genes are TRBV29-1 and TRBJ2-3; 8 nucleotides match TRBD2. The CDR3 runs 13 residues. Germline V gives CDR1 SQVTM, CDR2 ANQGSEA. Trimming took 3 bases from V and 4 from J; bases not matched to a gene: 3. Written as DNA, the CDR3 is TGCAGCGTTGAGCCGGGAGGGGCAGATACGCAGTATTTT. Translated, it gives CSVEPGGADTQYF.

With regard to this clonotype: A read error may be the cause here, since a much bigger clone is one base away. V usage is TRBV9 and J usage is TRBJ2-3; 7 bases line up with TRBD1. The germline V gene has CDR1 SGDLS and CDR2 YYNGEE. CDR3 length equals 15 residues. As DNA, the CDR3 is TGTGTCAGCAGCGTAAGGTCAGGGGGAGTGGATACGCAGTATTTT. It yields the protein CVSSVRSGGVDTQYF.

In its sample, this clonotype was seen once. This sequence may be a read error, since a much larger clone differs from it by one base. V usage is TRBV6-4 and J usage is TRBJ1-5; D is ambiguous. The V end lost 8 bases, the J end lost 4 bases, and 3 bases lay between the germline ends. CDR3 length: 10 residues. CDR1 and CDR2 from the germline V gene are MRHNA and SNTAGT. The CDR3 nucleotides are TGTGCCAGCCAAAATCAGCCCCAGCATTTT. It translates to CASQNQPQHF.

The rearrangement links TRBV7-2 to TRBJ2-1, with TRBD2 matching over 12 bases. Germline loops: CDR1 SGHTA, CDR2 FQGNSA. The V segment lost 3 bases and the J segment 9 bases; nucleotides outside the gene matches: 15. The CDR3 sequence is 18 residues long. CDR3 nucleotide sequence: TGTGCCAGCAGCTTCCTACCGGGGCTAGCGGGAGGGCCGGGTGAGCAGTTCTTC. It specifies CASSFLPGLAGGPGEQFF.

The rearrangement uses TRBV10-3 and TRBJ2-7; TRBD1 is a possible D gene (5 bases). Trimming cost V 7 bases and J 5 bases, with 21 bases left between them. The CDR3 is 15 amino acids. Germline assignment: CDR1 ENHRY and CDR2 SYGVKD. The CDR3 spells CAIKGQGSVVHEQYF. Here the CDR3 DNA reads TGTGCCATCAAAGGTCAGGGCTCCGTGGTGCACGAGCAGTACTTC.

CDR3 amino acids: CASSQTSGSRLEQFF. CDR3 DNA sequence: TGTGCCAGCAGTCAGACTAGCGGGAGTAGGCTCGAGCAGTTCTTC. J is TRBJ2-1 and V is TRBV12-3 or TRBV12-4; 12 positions agree with TRBD2. The CDR3 runs to 15 residues. The ends lost 5 bases at V and 10 bases at J; junction bases unmatched: 9.

The rearrangement links TRBV7-2 to TRBJ2-7; 7 nucleotides match TRBD1. Germline V lookup: CDR1 SGHTA, CDR2 FQGNSA. With 5 bases clipped from V and 2 bases from J, the junction kept 6 bases outside the gene matches. The CDR3 extends over 14 amino acids. Here the CDR3 DNA reads TGTGCCAGCAGCCGACAGGGACCCACCTACGAGCAGTACTTC. Translated, it gives CASSRQGPTYEQYF.

The chain has TRBV7-9 and TRBJ1-2, with 7 bases lining up with TRBD1. The CDR3 sequence is 16 residues long. CDR1 SEHNR and CDR2 FQNEAQ come from the germline V gene (reference sequence). Trimming at V came to 5 bases and at J to 4 bases, leaving 13 bases not matched to a gene. DNA of the CDR3: TGTGCCAGCAGCGAAGGACAGGTTCGATCTGGCTATGGCTACACCTTC. Its protein is CASSEGQVRSGYGYTF.

This chain connects TRBV20-1 to TRBJ2-1, with 7 bases aligning to TRBD2. The V and J ends lost 1 base and 7 bases, in that order; junction bases with no gene match: 10. This CDR3 spans 15 amino acids. Per the germline V gene, CDR1 is DFQATT and CDR2 is SNEGSKA (reference sequence). CDR3 sequence reads: CSARVSWEGRNEQFF. The CDR3 nucleotides are TGCAGTGCTAGAGTATCCTGGGAGGGCCGAAATGAGCAGTTCTTC.

This clonotype was counted between two and nine times. The gene calls are TRBV7-2 and TRBJ2-3, with TRBD2 matching 9 bases. J gave up 0 bases and V 4 bases, and 11 bases lay outside the gene matches. Per germline, CDR1 SGHTA and CDR2 FQGNSA. The CDR3 spans 18 residues. In DNA form, the CDR3 reads TGTGCCAGCAGCTACCGAATTAGCGGGAGAGGGAGCACAGATACGCAGTATTTT. As protein: CASSYRISGRGSTDTQYF. Full variable domain (rest looked up from reference TRBV7-2 and TRBJ2-3): GAGVSQSPSNKVTEKGKDVELRCDPISGHTALYWYRQSLGQGLEFLIYFQGNSAPDKSGLPSDRFSAERTGGSVSTLTIQRTQQEDSAVYLCASSYRISGRGSTDTQYFGPGTRLTVL.